The 4 T cell receptor beta chains below all came from one sample that was sequenced in a study of T cell repertoires in cytomegalovirus infection (dated by TCRdb to about 2019). This specimen's treatment or condition label, interpreted: in vitro stimulation with specific CMV peptide epitopes to enrich CMV-specific T cells. Reads for this sample came from an Illumina HiSeq 1500. Using fastp at Q25 and MiXCR, TCRdb reprocessed the public reads and kept productive beta chains. For every CDR3 protein sequence, its rows merge into one entry that carries the most common genes and DNA. The table for this sample lists roughly 500,000 distinct CDR3 sequences; roughly 46% of them were counted only once. Together, the top ten hold roughly two fifths of the sample. These receptors' targets are unknown. The sequences come from cultured PBMCs, collected from culture after CMV antigen stimulation. These receptors were obtained from a human donor in good health (CMV status not recorded). Some clones in this sample may be carry-over from other donors' samples.

This clonotype was observed a handful of times. This chain links TRBV6-1 with TRBJ1-5, with D maybe TRBD1 (6 bases). Per germline, CDR1 MNHNS and CDR2 SASEGT. V dropped 2 bases and J dropped 9 bases, with 23 bases sitting between them. This CDR3 is 17 amino acids long. The CDR3 DNA is TGTGCCAGCAGTGAAACTGCCGGGGGCTCCTCCATGTGGCCCCAGCATTTT. Protein: CASSETAGGSSMWPQHF.

The chain is built from TRBV5-1 and TRBJ2-3; 9 bases fit TRBD1. J was trimmed by 1 base and V by 5 bases; bases with no gene match: 2. The CDR3 has 14 residues. Germline loops: CDR1 SGHRS, CDR2 YFSETQ. The CDR3: CASRQGAGTDTQYF. CDR3 DNA sequence: TGCGCCAGCAGACAGGGGGCAGGCACAGATACGCAGTATTTT.

The rearrangement links TRBV2 to TRBJ2-2, with D perhaps matching TRBD2 (6 bases). The V gene lost 9 bases and the J gene lost 2 bases, with 13 bases spanning the gap. Germline V gene sequence: CDR1 SNHLY, CDR2 FYNNEI. The CDR3 runs 14 residues. The CDR3 spells CASQDYRNTGELFF. CDR3 nucleotides: TGTGCCAGTCAGGACTACAGAAACACCGGGGAGCTGTTTTTT.

The V call is TRBV15, the J call TRBJ2-1; D is ambiguous. Germline V gives CDR1 LNHNV, CDR2 YYDKDF (reference sequence). Trimming shortened V by 5 bases and J by 8 bases, and 10 bases separated the two germline ends. The CDR3 sequence is 12 residues long. The CDR3 loop is CATSDSRDEQFF. The CDR3 nucleotides read TGTGCCACCAGCGATTCGAGAGATGAGCAGTTCTTC.